This entry lists 4 T cell receptor beta chains sequenced from one sample in a study of cytomegalovirus exposure and HLA in healthy donors (dated by TCRdb to 2016 to 2017). Library creation used the immunoSEQ multiplex PCR assay. A mixture of 60 forward primers for TCR Vbeta segments and 13 reverse primers for TCR Jbeta segments was used in the multiplex PCR. The clones in this table, taken by TCRdb from immuneACCESS, are in-frame only. Not every clone is retained; where verified, under half of the shortfall comes from an unresolved V gene, and the cause of the rest is unknown. The sample's table covers about 140,000 clones. The top ten hold 2% to 3% of the sample. Source material: PBMCs. The receptors stem from a man aged 35-49 years in good health and CMV-seronegative.

The rearrangement joins TRBV7-9 to TRBJ2-1; 10 positions agree with TRBD2. The V gene end was trimmed by 5 bases and the J gene end by 2 bases; junction bases not matched to a gene: 3. Germline assignment: CDR1 SEHNR and CDR2 FQNEAQ (reference sequence). This CDR3 comprises 15 residues. CDR3 bases: TGTGCCAGCAGCGGAGCGGGGGGGCCCTACAATGAGCAGTTCTTC. This codes for CASSGAGGPYNEQFF.

The chain uses TRBV6-5 and TRBJ2-7; D is undetermined. This CDR3 region has 13 residues. Germline-derived CDR1 and CDR2 are MNHEY and SVGAGI. V gave up 2 bases and J gave up 6 bases, with 11 bases separating them. CDR3 residues: CASSYPMSGEQYF. The CDR3 nucleotides read TGTGCCAGCAGTTACCCTATGTCCGGCGAGCAGTACTTC.

The chain is built from TRBV19 and TRBJ1-1; 10 nucleotides align to TRBD1. Germline loops: CDR1 LNHDA, CDR2 SQIVND (reference sequence). CDR3 size: 16 residues. J was trimmed by 3 bases and V by 7 bases; bases with no gene match: 11. DNA for the CDR3: TGTGCCAGTACCACTATTCCCGGGACAGGGGACACTGAAGCTTTCTTT. Translated, it gives CASTTIPGTGDTEAFF. Combining the CDR3 with reference TRBV19 and TRBJ1-1 gives the whole variable domain DGGITQSPKYLFRKEGQNVTLSCEQNLNHDAMYWYRQDPGQGLRLIYYSQIVNDFQKGDIAEGYSVSREKKESFPLTVTSAQKNPTAFYLCASTTIPGTGDTEAFFGQGTRLTVV.

V usage is TRBV5-1 and J usage is TRBJ1-6, with D tentatively TRBD1 (5 bases). Germline V gene sequence: CDR1 SGHRS, CDR2 YFSETQ. V was cut by 4 bases and J by 7 bases, with 12 bases left in between. CDR3 size: 14 residues. The CDR3 DNA sequence: TGCGCCAGCAGCCTGGAAGGGGTGAATTCACCCCTCCACTTT. The encoded protein is CASSLEGVNSPLHF.